This note documents a single TCR beta chain sequence. Its antigen is unidentified. CD8 cells regarded as naive lacked CD45RO, were positively chosen for CCR7, and omitted terminally differentiated effector memory CD45RA+ cells. The sample is drawn from a study of shared clonotypes between healthy human individuals. For the study at large: Donor composition was a couple of women and three men, aged 18 to 49.

Measured with immunoSEQ multiplex PCR; TCRdb has only the in-frame clones, and not every one. The sample includes about 700,000 clones, approximately 90% of them seen just once. This CDR3 contains 15 residues. The germline gives CDR1 MNHEY, CDR2 SVGAGI. V dropped 2 bases and J dropped 4 bases, with 12 bases sitting between them. Broader study findings: Larger estimated richness was generally seen in naive subsets than in memory subsets.

The chain links TRBV6-5 to TRBJ2-1, with D perhaps TRBD2 (5 bases). This clonotype was obtained from a man under 40 in good health. Sequencing was performed on naive CD8+ T cells sorted from blood. For the CDR3, the DNA is TGTGCCAGCAGTTACCAAGATGGAGGATACAATGAGCAGTTCTTC. It yields the protein CASSYQDGGYNEQFF.